The 10 T cell receptor beta chains given below trace back to one sample, sequenced in a study of vaccination and CD4 T cells after COVID-19. As to treatment: roughly 10-day PBMC culture with coronavirus spike peptide pools or control peptides (ViraFEST assay). The antigens these receptors bind are not known. Scientists ran DNA taken from cultured CD4+ T cells through the Oncomine TCR Beta short-read assay for sequencing. MiXCR, applied by TCRdb to the PCR reads, yields one record per CDR3 protein. Of roughly 8,900 distinct CDR3 sequences listed, approximately 59% are singletons. The sample consisted of cultured CD4+ T cells from blood, taken after SARS-CoV-2 vaccination. The receptors stem from a human donor with COVID-19.

The chain joins TRBV20-1 to TRBJ1-2, with D hard to call. Trimming removed 6 bases at V and 1 base at J, with 24 bases between. The CDR3 totals 17 residues. Looked up from germline, CDR1 is DFQATT and CDR2 is SNEGSKA (reference sequence). CDR3 sequence (DNA): TGCAGTGCGTCGCCGGACTCCCCTTTAACAGTTAACTATGGCTACACCTTC. Amino acid sequence: CSASPDSPLTVNYGYTF.

This CDR3 is CASNDRATDTQYF. In nucleotides, the CDR3 is TGTGCCAGCAACGACAGGGCTACAGATACGCAGTATTTT. The rearrangement links TRBV11-3 to TRBJ2-3, with TRBD1 matching over 7 bases. V shed 7 bases, J shed 3 bases, and the junction held 4 bases outside the gene matches. Germline V CDR1 and CDR2: SGHNT, YENEEA. The length of the CDR3 is 13 residues.

This clonotype was counted only a few times. This rearrangement joins TRBV27 to TRBJ2-2; 9 positions match TRBD1. Germline V CDR1 and CDR2: MNHEY, SMNVEV (reference sequence). CDR3 length: 14 residues. The V segment lost 7 bases and the J segment 5 bases; nucleotides outside the gene matches: 5. The CDR3 nucleotides are TGTGCCAGCAAGGGACAGGGTCGAACCGGGGAGCTGTTTTTT. Protein sequence: CASKGQGRTGELFF.

V usage is TRBV27 and J usage is TRBJ1-6; 7 bases align to TRBD1. Germline V lookup: CDR1 MNHEY, CDR2 SMNVEV (reference sequence). V lost 4 bases, J lost 8 bases, and 14 bases stayed unmatched. There are 17 residues in the CDR3. For the CDR3, the DNA is TGTGCCAGCAGTTCCGCGACAGGGAAATCGGCCTATTCACCCCTCCACTTT. This sequence encodes CASSSATGKSAYSPLHF.

This clonotype was seen a single time. The chain has TRBV20-1 and TRBJ2-3; weak D call: TRBD1 (5 bases). Germline CDR1 DFQATT, CDR2 SNEGSKA (reference sequence). This CDR3 is 15 amino acids long. V lost 2 bases and J 1 base, leaving 13 bases between the germline ends. The CDR3 DNA follows: TGCAGTGCTAGAAACCCGGTAGGGGGCACAGATACGCAGTATTTT. It yields the protein CSARNPVGGTDTQYF.

The chain uses TRBV5-1 and TRBJ1-2; possible D gene TRBD1, 6 bases. Deletions cut 0 bases from V and 4 bases from J, with 7 bases between. CDR3 length: 13 residues. The germline CDR1 and CDR2 sequences are SGHRS and YFSETQ. CDR3 loop: CASSLADSYGYTF. For the CDR3, the DNA is TGCGCCAGCAGCTTGGCGGACAGCTATGGCTACACCTTC. The full variable domain, rest sourced from reference TRBV5-1 and TRBJ1-2, is KAGVTQTPRYLIKTRGQQVTLSCSPISGHRSVSWYQQTPGQGLQFLFEYFSETQRNKGNFPGRFSGRQFSNSRSEMNVSTLELGDSALYLCASSLADSYGYTFGSGTRLTVV.

This clonotype has just one count. This rearrangement joins TRBV20-1 to TRBJ2-7; 7 nucleotides align to TRBD2. The CDR3 runs 16 residues. V gave up 0 bases and J gave up 1 base; unmatched junction bases: 9. The germline V gene has CDR1 DFQATT and CDR2 SNEGSKA (reference sequence). In nucleotides, the CDR3 is TGCAGTGCTAGAGATCCACCTAGCGGCGCGTCCTACGAGCAGTACTTC. Encoded protein: CSARDPPSGASYEQYF.

This rearrangement joins TRBV20-1 to TRBJ2-5; TRBD1 matches at 9 bases. The CDR3 is 15 residues long. J gave up 2 bases and V 6 bases, and 10 bases lay outside the gene matches. CDR1 and CDR2 from the germline V gene are DFQATT and SNEGSKA (reference sequence). Here the CDR3 reads CSAGDRARGQETQYF. The CDR3 DNA sequence: TGCAGTGCCGGGGACAGGGCTAGAGGTCAAGAGACCCAGTACTTC.

The chain employs TRBV9 and TRBJ2-7; D is unclear. Trimming shortened V by 4 bases and J by 3 bases, and 11 bases separated the two germline ends. This CDR3 contains 13 residues. Germline V gene sequence: CDR1 SGDLS, CDR2 YYNGEE. The CDR3 region is CASSSWAFYEQYF. The CDR3, as DNA: TGTGCCAGCAGCTCCTGGGCCTTCTACGAGCAGTACTTC.

By sample fraction, this clonotype is medium-sized (0.01 to 0.1%). The genes are TRBV2 and TRBJ1-2; a possible D gene is TRBD1 (6 bases). Deletions cut 7 bases from V and 8 bases from J, with 20 bases between. This CDR3 has 14 residues. The V gene's germline CDR1 is SNHLY and CDR2 FYNNEI. This chain's CDR3 is CASTRPVPGDGYTF. The CDR3 DNA is TGTGCCAGCACCCGCCCGGTCCCAGGGGACGGCTACACCTTC.